These 24 T cell receptor beta chains share one sample of origin, sequenced in a study of T cell clonality in common variable immunodeficiency. Here immunoSEQ multiplex PCR was the method, and the copy in TCRdb shows in-frame clones only, minus some. The profile covers tens of thousands of clones, none occurring a single time. Sequenced sample: peripheral blood mononuclear cells. These receptors originate from a person aged 18-69 years in good health.

In this sample, this clone turned up many times. The CDR3 end lies 3 residues beyond the end of the read and is filled in from the germline J gene. The chain uses TRBV14 and TRBJ1-1; D is unresolved. Trimming removed 3 bases from V and 1 base from J, with 9 bases in between. Germline CDR1 SGHDN, CDR2 FVKESK. This CDR3 has 14 residues. The DNA read from the CDR3 is TGTGCCAGCAGCCAGCGATCCCGGAACACTGAA. The encoded protein is CASSQRSRNTE. The entire CDR3 sequence reads CASSQRSRNTEAFF.

As for this clone: From the germline J gene comes the end of the CDR3, since the read stops 3 residues before it. V usage is TRBV5-1 and J usage is TRBJ1-2; no clear D gene. Looked up from germline, CDR1 is SGHRS and CDR2 is YFSETQ. CDR3 length equals 16 residues. This CDR3 reads CASSLTSGRPTDTYTF. The CDR3 DNA, read in part, is TGCGCCAGCAGCTTGACCAGCGGGAGGCCCACAGATACC.

This clone was picked up many times. CDR3 DNA, as far as it was read: TGTGCCAGCAGTGAAGGAGGAGATACG. It is translated as CASSEGGDT. The whole CDR3 sequence reads CASSEGGDTQYF. The chain carries TRBV6-1 and TRBJ2-3; D is unresolved. The DNA ends 3 residues before the CDR3 does, and the rest of the CDR3 is filled in from the germline J gene. V lost 1 base and J lost 5, with 4 bases in between. The CDR3 sequence is 12 residues long. Germline V gene sequence: CDR1 MNHNS, CDR2 SASEGT.

As for this clone: This may be a read error: a much more frequent sequence differs by one nucleotide. With the read ending 3 residues before the CDR3 end, the germline J gene is used to fill in that end. This chain connects TRBV7-9 to TRBJ1-1, with D unclear. The CDR3 contains 12 residues. CDR1 SEHNR and CDR2 FQNEAQ come from the germline V gene (reference sequence). Here the CDR3 reads CSSSVSSTEAFF. CDR3 DNA (partial): TGTTCCAGCAGCGTCTCTTCGACTGAA.

This clone was found many times. The CDR3 end is not reached by the read, which stops 3 residues before it; the germline J gene fills it in. The chain is built from TRBV6-1 and TRBJ2-1; 8 bases match TRBD1. CDR3 length equals 17 residues. Germline loops: CDR1 MNHNS, CDR2 SASEGT. The junction had 11 bases not matched to a gene; V was cut back by 0 bases and J by 7 bases. CDR3 sequence reads: CASSEAGWGQAANEQFF. The part of the CDR3 DNA that was read is TGTGCCAGCAGTGAAGCTGGGTGGGGACAGGCTGCGAATGAG.

The sample holds many counts of this clone. The CDR3 sequence is CASSPGTSGMNEQYF. The CDR3 DNA, read in part, is TGTGCCAGCAGCCCCGGGACTAGCGGGATGAACGAG. The V and J genes are TRBV11-2 and TRBJ2-7; TRBD2 matches 13 bases. The CDR3 end falls 3 residues outside the read, so it is completed with the germline J gene. J was trimmed by 5 bases and V by 5 bases; bases with no gene match: 6. Germline V gives CDR1 SGHAT, CDR2 FQNNGV. The CDR3 totals 15 residues.

This clone was recorded many times. CDR3 sequence reads: CASSLVTHSDGELFF. Partial CDR3 DNA: TGTGCCAGCAGCTTGGTGACTCACTCTGATGGGGAG. The chain has TRBV5-6 and TRBJ2-2, with D uncertain. The read halts 3 residues ahead of the CDR3 end, with the missing end drawn from the germline J gene. Germline V gene lookup returns CDR1 SGHDT and CDR2 YYEEEE. V was cut by 0 bases and J by 8 bases, with 14 bases left in between. The CDR3 consists of 15 residues.

About this clone: The sequenced fragment ends 3 residues before the CDR3 boundary, so the rest is inferred from the germline J gene. The chain uses TRBV20-1 and TRBJ2-7, with 8 bases fitting TRBD1. Trimming at V came to 5 bases and at J to 5 bases, leaving 11 bases not matched to a gene. Germline lookup yields CDR1 DFQATT and CDR2 SNEGSKA (reference sequence). CDR3 length: 14 residues. Partial CDR3 DNA: TGCAGTGCTCCCTCCGGGACAGGACGCCACGAG. The encoded protein is CSAPSGTGRHE. In full, the CDR3 is CSAPSGTGRHEQYF.

In this sample, this clone turned up many times. The read is 3 residues too short to cover the CDR3 end, so that end is filled in from the germline J gene. The chain recombines TRBV5-5 with TRBJ2-7, with 8 bases aligning to TRBD1. Looked up from germline, CDR1 is SGHKS and CDR2 is YYEKEE (reference sequence). The length of the CDR3 is 14 residues. V dropped 5 bases and J dropped 1; count of bases not matched to a gene: 5. This CDR3 is CASSNDRGSYEQYF. The CDR3 DNA, read in part, is TGTGCCAGCAGTAATGACAGGGGATCCTACGAG.

This clone was found many times. The CDR3 end falls 3 residues outside the read, so it is completed with the germline J gene. V gene TRBV5-1 combines with J gene TRBJ2-5; D possibly corresponds to TRBD2 (6 bases). The germline gives CDR1 SGHRS, CDR2 YFSETQ. V shed 3 bases and J shed 5 bases, with 8 bases lying between them. The CDR3 is made up of 12 amino acids. The covered CDR3 bases are TGCGCCAGCAGCTGGGCGGGGGAGACC. It codes for CASSWAGET. The full CDR3 reads CASSWAGETQYF.

This clone was detected ten times or more. The read terminates 3 residues ahead of where the CDR3 ends, so the germline J gene completes it. The V call is TRBV7-4, the J call TRBJ2-7, with 14 bases that match TRBD2. The J segment lost 2 bases and the V segment lost 1 base, leaving 7 bases of the junction unmatched. CDR3 length: 18 amino acids. CDR1 is SGHVT, CDR2 SQSDAQ, per germline. The covered CDR3 bases are TGTGCCAGCAGCTTAGGACTAGCGGGAGGGCCGGGAACCTACGAG. It encodes CASSLGLAGGPGTYE. The whole CDR3 protein reads CASSLGLAGGPGTYEQYF.

In its sample, this clone was seen many times. The CDR3 end lies 3 residues beyond the end of the read and is filled in from the germline J gene. This chain joins TRBV11-3 and TRBJ2-7; D is possibly TRBD1 (5 bases). The ends were cut back, 2 bases at V and 6 bases at J, with 11 bases in the middle. Germline CDR1 SGHNT, CDR2 YENEEA. CDR3 size: 13 residues. The DNA read from the CDR3 is TGTGCCAGCAGCTTAATTCAGGGAAGCGAG. Protein: CASSLIQGSE. The CDR3 in its entirety is CASSLIQGSEQYF.

This clone has at least ten counts. The read falls 3 residues short of the CDR3 end, and the missing part is taken from the germline J gene. V gene TRBV6-2 or TRBV6-3 combines with J gene TRBJ2-1; no firm D call. This CDR3 is 15 amino acids long. Germline CDR1 and CDR2: MNHEY and SVGEGT. V was clipped by 0 bases and J by 3 bases, with 9 bases between them. CDR3 DNA, as far as it was read: TGTGCCAGCAGTTACTCCCCGAGACTCTACAATGAG. Encoded protein: CASSYSPRLYNE. The full CDR3 protein reads CASSYSPRLYNEQFF.

About this clone: The read comes to an end 3 residues before the CDR3 does, leaving the germline J gene to fill in the end. The genes are TRBV10-2 and TRBJ1-5; TRBD1 is a possible D gene (6 bases). CDR1 and CDR2 (germline): WSHSY, SAAADI. The CDR3 totals 15 residues. V lost 6 bases and J 3 bases, leaving 15 bases between the germline ends. This CDR3 is CASRQVGHSNQPQHF. The sequenced CDR3 bases are TGCGCCAGCAGACAAGTGGGACACTCCAATCAGCCC.

Details on this clone: The read falls 3 residues short of the CDR3 end, and the missing part is taken from the germline J gene. The rearrangement uses TRBV20-1 and TRBJ1-3, with unresolved D. V dropped 0 bases and J dropped 0 bases, with 15 bases sitting between them. The CDR3 covers 17 residues. Germline V CDR1 and CDR2: DFQATT, SNEGSKA (reference sequence). The chain's CDR3 is CSARDSRRFDSGNTIYF. Partial CDR3 DNA: TGCAGTGCTAGAGATTCTCGCCGGTTTGACTCTGGAAACACC.

This clone was detected ten times or more. The observed sequence ends 3 residues before the CDR3 terminus, with the missing tail filled in from the germline J gene. This sequence joins TRBV20-1 and TRBJ2-1; 15 bases agree with TRBD2. This CDR3 comprises 18 residues. Germline V CDR1 and CDR2: DFQATT, SNEGSKA (reference sequence). The V segment lost 5 bases and the J segment 8 bases; nucleotides outside the gene matches: 16. CDR3 DNA (partial): TGCAGTGCTGTAACAGTGGGGACTAGCGGGAGGTCGGGTGATGAG. Its translation is CSAVTVGTSGRSGDE. The full CDR3 protein is CSAVTVGTSGRSGDEQFF.

This clone has more than one count but fewer than ten. CDR3 residues: CASRSAITQGAYGYTF. CDR3 bases read: TGTGCCAGCAGGTCCGCAATTACGCAGGGGGCCTATGGC. The chain combines TRBV6-2 or TRBV6-3 with TRBJ1-2; 8 bases match TRBD1. The CDR3 extends 3 residues past the end of the read, so its final part is completed from the germline J gene. The germline CDR1 and CDR2 sequences are MNHEY and SVGEGT. This CDR3 comprises 16 residues. The V segment lost 6 bases and the J segment 4 bases; nucleotides outside the gene matches: 13.

This clone was seen ten or more times. The CDR3 goes on 3 residues after the read ends, and that part is filled in from the germline J gene. The V gene is TRBV5-1, the J gene TRBJ2-1; perhaps TRBD2 as D (5 bases). The CDR3 is 12 amino acids. The germline gives CDR1 SGHRS, CDR2 YFSETQ. V was shortened by 2 bases and J by 9 bases, with 9 bases between the two germline ends. The sequenced part of the CDR3 DNA is TGCGCCAGCAGCTTAAGGGCGGGTGAG. Amino acids: CASSLRAGE. The full-length CDR3 reads as CASSLRAGEQFF.

This clone was counted at least ten times. With the read ending 3 residues before the CDR3 end, the germline J gene is used to fill in that end. The gene calls are TRBV5-4 and TRBJ2-3; 7 nucleotides match TRBD1. The junction had 4 bases not matched to a gene; V was cut back by 4 bases and J by 5 bases. This CDR3 comprises 13 residues. Looked up from germline, CDR1 is SGHNT and CDR2 is YYREEE (reference sequence). The CDR3 DNA, read in part, is TGTGCCAGCAGCGTTACAGGGGTAGATACG. Encoded protein: CASSVTGVDT. The whole CDR3 sequence is CASSVTGVDTQYF.

This clone was observed many times. The CDR3 end falls 3 residues outside the read, so it is completed with the germline J gene. The chain joins TRBV19 to TRBJ2-1, with a possible D match to TRBD2 (6 bases). Looked up from germline, CDR1 is LNHDA and CDR2 is SQIVND (reference sequence). The ends were cut back, 8 bases at V and 9 bases at J, with 11 bases in the middle. CDR3 size: 11 residues. The DNA read from the CDR3 is TGTGCCAGTGGAGGGGAAAGTGAG. Translation gives CASGGESE. The complete CDR3 protein is CASGGESEQFF.

This clone showed up just a few times. From the germline J gene comes the end of the CDR3, since the read stops 3 residues before it. This chain joins TRBV5-1 and TRBJ1-5; D ambiguous. Germline-derived CDR1 and CDR2 are SGHRS and YFSETQ. The V end lost 0 bases, the J end lost 7 bases, and 8 bases lay between the germline ends. The length of the CDR3 is 13 residues. CDR3 bases read: TGCGCCAGCAGCTTGGGAGGTCCCCAGCCC. It translates to CASSLGGPQP. The full CDR3 sequence reads CASSLGGPQPQHF.

This clone was seen ten or more times. The sequenced fragment ends 3 residues before the CDR3 boundary, so the rest is inferred from the germline J gene. The chain uses TRBV7-2 and TRBJ2-5; tentatively, D is TRBD2 (6 bases). Deletions cut 8 bases from V and 5 bases from J, with 15 bases between. Germline V lookup: CDR1 SGHTA, CDR2 FQGNSA. This CDR3 is built from 13 residues. CDR3 DNA (partial): TGTGCCAGCTCCCCAATGGAGGGGGAGACC. Translation gives CASSPMEGET. The entire CDR3 reads CASSPMEGETQYF.

This clone has ten or more counts. The read is 3 residues too short to cover the CDR3 end, so that end is filled in from the germline J gene. The chain employs TRBV29-1 and TRBJ2-3, with 8 bases that match TRBD2. The V gene end was trimmed by 7 bases and the J gene end by 0 bases; junction bases not matched to a gene: 6. Germline V gives CDR1 SQVTM, CDR2 ANQGSEA. The CDR3 spans 14 residues. The CDR3 sequence: CSAILAGSTDTQYF. The part of the CDR3 DNA that was read is TGCAGCGCAATCCTAGCGGGCAGCACAGATACG.

The table lists this clone with many counts. The CDR3 DNA, read in part, is TGTGCCAGCAGCAGTGTCTACGAG. Its protein product is CASSSVYE. The full CDR3 is CASSSVYEQYF. The rearrangement joins TRBV2 to TRBJ2-7; unclear D gene. The read halts 3 residues ahead of the CDR3 end, with the missing end drawn from the germline J gene. V lost 6 bases and J lost 3, with 6 bases in between. The germline V gene encodes CDR1 SNHLY and CDR2 FYNNEI. CDR3 size: 11 residues.